A few counts support the clone carrying this TCR beta chain. The antigen is not known. This record belongs to a study of shared clonotypes between healthy human individuals. V lost 4 bases, J lost 2 bases, and 15 bases lay in between. The CDR3 consists of 14 residues. Looked up from germline, CDR1 is SQVTM and CDR2 is ANQGSEA. Donors had no recently reported acute infections or vaccinations and were HIV-negative. Study-wide results and caveats: Compared with memory subsets, naive subsets generally had larger estimated richness.

This was a deep-level run. This table comes from immunoSEQ multiplex PCR, and its TCRdb copy is limited to in-frame clones, with some not included. The table includes some 1 million clones, 60% to 80% detected once. The V gene is TRBV29-1, the J gene TRBJ2-7; tentatively, D is TRBD1 (6 bases). This TCR came from a man younger than 35 in good health. The sequenced sample consisted of memory CD4+ T cells sorted from blood. Subset here: CD45RA-negative fraction. The CDR3 spells CSVAVSGQPYEQYF. CDR3 DNA sequence: TGCAGCGTTGCGGTTTCTGGACAGCCCTACGAGCAGTACTTC.